Presented here are 7 T cell receptor beta chains from one specimen sequenced in a study of T cell clusters in autoimmune cytopenias. TRB rearrangements were amplified by touch-down multiplex PCR with mixed TRB-A/B primers. TCRdb reanalyzed the multiplex PCR reads, giving one entry per CDR3 protein sequence and no DNA. The table for this sample gives 6,100 or so distinct CDR3 sequences. Some 40,000 genome equivalents of blood DNA were amplified for TRB. The same data also went into a second study, on T cell repertoires in aging, cancer and after chemotherapy.

Sequences were obtained from peripheral blood. The source of these receptors is a human donor in good health.

This chain links TRBV7-9 with TRBJ2-7; TCRdb's D call of TRBD1 is untestable without DNA. Per germline, CDR1 SEHNR and CDR2 FQNEAQ (reference sequence). CDR3 size: 15 residues. The CDR3 protein is CASSLTGTVSYEQYF.

J is TRBJ1-5 and V is TRBV12-3 or TRBV12-4. The CDR3 is 12 residues long. CDR3 in amino acids: CASSRSNQPQHF.

The chain couples TRBV6-6 to TRBJ2-7. This CDR3 has 14 residues. Germline V gene lookup returns CDR1 MNHNY and CDR2 SVGAGI (reference sequence). The CDR3 here is CASSIQGNPYEQYF.

The chain links TRBV6-1 to TRBJ1-4; TCRdb selects TRBD1, and the lack of DNA leaves this call unchecked. The germline V gene has CDR1 MNHNS and CDR2 SASEGT. The CDR3 consists of 14 residues. The chain's CDR3 is CASSEADRGEKLFF.

The chain is built from TRBV19 and TRBJ1-5; the D call of TRBD1 rests on TCRdb alone, since no DNA is present to check it. The CDR3 totals 14 residues. CDR1 is LNHDA, CDR2 SQIVND, per germline (reference sequence). This CDR3 reads CASSAGQGNQPQHF.

J is TRBJ1-2 and V is TRBV19; the TCRdb D gene call, TRBD1, has no DNA to confirm it. The CDR3 spans 15 residues. CDR1 and CDR2 (germline): LNHDA, SQIVND (reference sequence). CDR3 sequence: CASSTGTGGPYGYTF.

The genes are TRBV5-5 and TRBJ2-2. Per the germline V gene, CDR1 is SGHKS and CDR2 is YYEKEE (reference sequence). This CDR3 is built from 16 residues. This CDR3 reads CASKSLVVGTTGELFF.